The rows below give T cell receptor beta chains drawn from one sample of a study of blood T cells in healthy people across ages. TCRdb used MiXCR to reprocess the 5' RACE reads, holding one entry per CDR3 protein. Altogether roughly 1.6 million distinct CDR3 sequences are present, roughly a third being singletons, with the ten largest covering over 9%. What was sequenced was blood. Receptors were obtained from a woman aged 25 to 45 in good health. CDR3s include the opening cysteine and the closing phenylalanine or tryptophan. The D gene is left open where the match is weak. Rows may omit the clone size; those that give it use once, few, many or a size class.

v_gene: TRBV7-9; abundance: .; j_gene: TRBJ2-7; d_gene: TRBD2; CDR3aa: CASSSTSGRAMWYEQYF; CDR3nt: TGTGCCAGCAGCTCGACTAGCGGGAGGGCCATGTGGTACGAGCAGTACTTC
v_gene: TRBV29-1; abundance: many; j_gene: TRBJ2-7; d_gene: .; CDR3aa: CSVDRGGLEQYF; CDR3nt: TGCAGCGTTGACAGGGGAGGACTCGAGCAGTACTTC
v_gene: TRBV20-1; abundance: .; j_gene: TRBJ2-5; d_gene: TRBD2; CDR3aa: CSTRELAGSQETQYF; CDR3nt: TGCAGTACTCGTGAACTAGCGGGGTCCCAAGAGACCCAGTACTTC
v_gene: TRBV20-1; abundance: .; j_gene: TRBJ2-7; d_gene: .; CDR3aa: CSARFPGYYEQYF; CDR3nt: TGCAGTGCTAGATTTCCAGGGTACTACGAGCAGTACTTC
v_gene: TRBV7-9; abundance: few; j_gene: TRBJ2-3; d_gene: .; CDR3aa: CASSPSRSRADTQYF; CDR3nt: TGTGCCAGCAGCCCTTCCCGGTCCCGAGCAGATACGCAGTATTTT
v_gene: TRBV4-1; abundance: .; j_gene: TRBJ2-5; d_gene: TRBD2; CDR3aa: CASRHSSGGAGYGQYF; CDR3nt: TGCGCCAGCAGGCACTCTAGCGGGGGGGCTGGATACGGGCAGTACTTC
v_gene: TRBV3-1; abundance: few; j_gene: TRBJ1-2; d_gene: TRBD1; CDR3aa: CASSQDRGLYGYTF; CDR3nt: TGTGCCAGCAGCCAAGACAGGGGGCTCTATGGCTACACCTTC
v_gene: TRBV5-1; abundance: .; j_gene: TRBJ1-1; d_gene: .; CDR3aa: CASSLESKTEAFF; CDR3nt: TGCGCCAGCAGCTTGGAAAGCAAGACTGAAGCTTTCTTT
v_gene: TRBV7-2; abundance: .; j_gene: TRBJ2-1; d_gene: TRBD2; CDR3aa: CASSLRRGADNEQFF; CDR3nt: TGTGCCAGCAGCTTAAGGCGGGGGGCAGACAATGAGCAGTTCTTC
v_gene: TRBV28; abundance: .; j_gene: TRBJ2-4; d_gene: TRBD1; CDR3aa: CASRGGELVQYF; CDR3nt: TGTGCCAGCAGAGGGGGCGAGCTAGTTCAGTACTTC
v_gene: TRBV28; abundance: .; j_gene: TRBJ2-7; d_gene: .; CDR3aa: CASSLNLPYEQYF; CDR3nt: TGTGCCAGCAGTTTAAACTTGCCCTACGAGCAGTACTTC
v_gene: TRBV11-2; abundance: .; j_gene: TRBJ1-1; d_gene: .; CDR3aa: CPSSLEGLYTEAFF; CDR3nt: TGTCCCAGCAGCTTAGAGGGGTTGTACACTGAAGCTTTCTTT
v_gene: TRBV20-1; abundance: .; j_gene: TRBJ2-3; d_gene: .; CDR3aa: CSASPTRQYDTDTQYF; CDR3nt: TGCAGTGCTAGCCCGACGCGGCAATATGACACAGATACGCAGTATTTT
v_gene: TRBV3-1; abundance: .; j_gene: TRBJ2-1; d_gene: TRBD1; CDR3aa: CASSQGQGHNEQFF; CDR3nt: TGTGCCAGCAGCCAGGGACAGGGCCACAATGAGCAGTTCTTC
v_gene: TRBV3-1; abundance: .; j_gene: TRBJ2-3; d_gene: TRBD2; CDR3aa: CASSQGSGGGDTQYF; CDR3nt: TGTGCCAGCAGCCAAGGGAGCGGGGGCGGGGATACGCAGTATTTT
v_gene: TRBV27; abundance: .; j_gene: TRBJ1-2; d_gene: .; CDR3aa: CASRGPYYGCTF; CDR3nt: TGTGCCAGCAGGGGACCCTACTATGGCTGCACCTTC
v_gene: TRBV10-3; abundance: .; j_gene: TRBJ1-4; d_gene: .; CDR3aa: CAISERVNEKLFF; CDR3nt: TGTGCCATCAGTGAACGGGTCAATGAAAAACTGTTTTTT
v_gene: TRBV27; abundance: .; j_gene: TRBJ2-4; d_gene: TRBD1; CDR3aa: CASRDDRGIAKNIQYF; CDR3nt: TGTGCCAGCCGGGATGACAGGGGGATTGCCAAAAACATTCAGTACTTC
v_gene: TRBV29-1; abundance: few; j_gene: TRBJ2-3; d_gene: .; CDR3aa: CSARGGSGTDTQYF; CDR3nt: TGCAGCGCCCGAGGGGGAAGTGGGACAGATACGCAGTATTTT
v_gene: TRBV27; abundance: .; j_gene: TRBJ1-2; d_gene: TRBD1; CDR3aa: CASSLSTGAYGYTF; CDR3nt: TGTGCCAGCAGTTTATCCACAGGGGCCTATGGCTACACCTTC
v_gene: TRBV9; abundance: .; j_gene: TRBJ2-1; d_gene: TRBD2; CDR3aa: CASSVASLADEQFF; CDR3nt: TGTGCCAGCAGCGTAGCTTCCCTAGCGGACGAGCAGTTCTTC
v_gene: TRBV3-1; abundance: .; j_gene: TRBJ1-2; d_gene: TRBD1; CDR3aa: CASSQEGRGPGYTF; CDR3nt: TGTGCCAGCAGCCAAGAAGGCAGGGGGCCGGGCTACACCTTC
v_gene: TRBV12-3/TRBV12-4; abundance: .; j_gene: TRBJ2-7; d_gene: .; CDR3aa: CASSNGGVTLSEQYF; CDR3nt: TGTGCCAGCAGCAACGGTGGGGTGACACTATCCGAGCAGTACTTC
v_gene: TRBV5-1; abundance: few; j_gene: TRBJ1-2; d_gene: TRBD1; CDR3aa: CASSVGQGKGYTF; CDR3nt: TGCGCCAGCAGCGTAGGACAGGGGAAAGGCTACACCTTC
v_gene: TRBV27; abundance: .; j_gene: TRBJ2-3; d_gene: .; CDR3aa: CASSHSRDPTQYF; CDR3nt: TGTGCCAGCAGTCATTCCCGGGATCCTACGCAGTATTTT
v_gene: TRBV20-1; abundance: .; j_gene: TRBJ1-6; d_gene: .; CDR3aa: CSCQKESYNSPLHF; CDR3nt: TGCAGTTGTCAGAAGGAATCCTATAATTCACCCCTCCACTTT
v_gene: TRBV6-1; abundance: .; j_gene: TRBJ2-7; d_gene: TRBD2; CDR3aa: CASSERREGIGYEQYF; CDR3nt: TGTGCCAGCAGTGAAAGGAGGGAGGGGATCGGCTACGAGCAGTACTTC
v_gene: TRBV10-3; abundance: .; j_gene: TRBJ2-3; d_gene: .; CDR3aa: CAISESNAVYTQYF; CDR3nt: TGTGCCATCAGTGAGTCGAATGCCGTTTATACGCAGTATTTT
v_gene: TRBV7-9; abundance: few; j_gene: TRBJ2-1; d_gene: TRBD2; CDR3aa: CASSPSGRGVYNEQFF; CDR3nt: TGTGCCAGCAGCCCTAGCGGGAGAGGGGTTTACAATGAGCAGTTCTTC
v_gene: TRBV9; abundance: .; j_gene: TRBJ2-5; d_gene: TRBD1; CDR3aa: CASSVGTGAPETQYF; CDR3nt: TGTGCCAGCAGCGTAGGGACAGGGGCTCCAGAGACCCAGTACTTC
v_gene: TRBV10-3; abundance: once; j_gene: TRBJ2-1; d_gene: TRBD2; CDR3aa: CAISESGLSDNEQFF; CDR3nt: TGTGCCATCAGTGAGTCGGGACTATCCGACAATGAGCAGTTCTTC
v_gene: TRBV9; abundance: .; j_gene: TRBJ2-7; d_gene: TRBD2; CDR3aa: CASSVGTSGRAEYEQYF; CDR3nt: TGTGCCAGCAGCGTCGGGACTAGCGGGAGGGCCGAGTACGAGCAGTACTTC
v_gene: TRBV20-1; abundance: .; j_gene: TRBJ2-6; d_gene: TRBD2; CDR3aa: CSAFHWGRAPGANVLTF; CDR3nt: TGCAGTGCTTTCCACTGGGGGAGGGCTCCCGGGGCCAACGTCCTGACTTTC
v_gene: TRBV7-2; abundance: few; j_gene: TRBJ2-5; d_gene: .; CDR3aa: CASSLGLGTRQETQYF; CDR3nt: TGTGCCAGCAGCTTAGGTTTGGGGACACGCCAAGAGACCCAGTACTTC
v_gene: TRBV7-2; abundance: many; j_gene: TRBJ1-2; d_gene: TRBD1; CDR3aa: CASSHRGYGYTF; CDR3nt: TGTGCCAGCAGCCACAGGGGATATGGCTACACCTTC
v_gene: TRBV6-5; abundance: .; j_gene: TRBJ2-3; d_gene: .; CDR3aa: CASSRGEPSTDTQYF; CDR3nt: TGTGCCAGCAGTCGAGGGGAACCTAGCACAGATACGCAGTATTTT
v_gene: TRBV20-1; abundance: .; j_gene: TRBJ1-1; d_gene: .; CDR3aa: CSARKGGVNTEAFF; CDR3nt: TGCAGTGCTAGGAAGGGTGGGGTGAACACTGAAGCTTTCTTT
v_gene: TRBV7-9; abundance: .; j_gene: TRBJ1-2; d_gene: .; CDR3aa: CASSPPIRFGNGYTF; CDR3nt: TGTGCCAGCAGCCCCCCGATAAGGTTCGGGAATGGCTACACCTTC
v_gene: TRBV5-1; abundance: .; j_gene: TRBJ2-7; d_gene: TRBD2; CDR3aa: CASSPKLAGGSYEQYF; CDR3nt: TGCGCCAGCAGCCCAAAACTAGCGGGAGGCTCCTACGAGCAGTACTTC
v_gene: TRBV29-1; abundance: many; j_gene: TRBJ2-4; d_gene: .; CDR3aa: CSARRGGENIQYF; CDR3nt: TGCAGCGCCCGCCGGGGAGGTGAAAACATTCAGTACTTC
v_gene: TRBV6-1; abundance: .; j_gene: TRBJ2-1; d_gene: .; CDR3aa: CASGPMDSNEQFF; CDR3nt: TGTGCCAGCGGCCCAATGGACAGCAATGAGCAGTTCTTC
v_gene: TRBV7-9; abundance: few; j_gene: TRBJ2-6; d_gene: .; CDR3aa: CASSLEGQKSGANVLTF; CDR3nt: TGTGCCAGCAGCTTAGAAGGACAAAAGTCTGGGGCCAACGTCCTGACTTTC
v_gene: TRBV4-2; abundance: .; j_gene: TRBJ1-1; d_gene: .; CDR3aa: CASSQDLGFGVLAFF; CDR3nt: TGTGCCAGCAGCCAAGACCTTGGATTCGGGGTCTTGGCTTTCTTT
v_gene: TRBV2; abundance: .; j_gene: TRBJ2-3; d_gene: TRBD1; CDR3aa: CASSGGTAYTDTQYF; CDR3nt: TGTGCCAGCAGTGGAGGGACAGCATACACAGATACGCAGTATTTT
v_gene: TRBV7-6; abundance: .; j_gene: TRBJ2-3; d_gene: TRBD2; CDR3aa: CASSLIPGGSTDTQYF; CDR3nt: TGTGCCAGCAGCTTGATTCCGGGGGGATCCACAGATACGCAGTATTTT
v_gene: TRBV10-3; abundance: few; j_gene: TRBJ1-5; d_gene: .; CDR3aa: CAISERSGANRPQHF; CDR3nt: TGTGCCATCAGTGAGCGGTCAGGGGCAAATCGGCCCCAGCATTTT
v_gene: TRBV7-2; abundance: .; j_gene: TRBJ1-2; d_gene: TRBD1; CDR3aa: CASNSLRDRGDGYTF; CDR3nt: TGTGCCAGCAACTCCCTGCGGGACAGGGGGGATGGCTACACCTTC
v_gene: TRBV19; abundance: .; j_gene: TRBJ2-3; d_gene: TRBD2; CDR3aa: CASSPPGGRAVSTQYF; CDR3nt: TGTGCCAGTAGTCCTCCCGGGGGGAGGGCAGTAAGTACGCAGTATTTT
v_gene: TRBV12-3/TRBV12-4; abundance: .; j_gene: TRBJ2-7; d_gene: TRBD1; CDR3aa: CASSSERDRKYSYEQYF; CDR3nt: TGTGCCAGCAGTAGCGAACGGGACAGGAAATACTCCTACGAGCAGTACTTC
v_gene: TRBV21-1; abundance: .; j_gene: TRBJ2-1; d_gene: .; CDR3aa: CTSSKEPSGRSSYNEQFF; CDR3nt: TGTACCAGCAGCAAAGAGCCTAGCGGTAGGAGCTCCTACAATGAGCAGTTCTTC
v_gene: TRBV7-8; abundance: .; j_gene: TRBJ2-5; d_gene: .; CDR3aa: CASSLVLRAWREGETQYF; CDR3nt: TGTGCCAGCAGCTTAGTGTTGAGGGCTTGGCGGGAAGGAGAGACCCAGTACTTC
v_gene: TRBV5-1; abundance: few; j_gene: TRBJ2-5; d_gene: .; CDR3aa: CASSLDVYQETQYF; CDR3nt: TGCGCCAGCAGCTTGGATGTATATCAAGAGACCCAGTACTTC
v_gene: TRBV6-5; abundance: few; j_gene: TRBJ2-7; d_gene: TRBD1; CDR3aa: CASSPRQGDSYEQYF; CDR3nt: TGTGCCAGCAGTCCTCGACAGGGGGATTCCTACGAGCAGTACTTC